Listed below are T cell receptor beta chains from one sample, sequenced in a study of cytomegalovirus exposure and HLA in healthy donors. Only in-frame clones appear in the TCRdb table, and some are missing; sequencing was by immunoSEQ multiplex PCR. Altogether 100,000 to 130,000 clones are present, less than 85% being singletons, with the ten largest covering about 15%. The sample comprised PBMCs. The receptors derive from a woman aged 40 to 49 in good health and CMV-seropositive. CDR3s include the opening cysteine and the closing phenylalanine or tryptophan. A D gene is named only where the DNA matches it firmly. Size is omitted from some rows. Given values are once, few, many or a class for expanded clones.

D gene,V gene,J gene,clone size,CDR3 protein,CDR3 DNA
TRBD2,TRBV30,TRBJ2-7,few,CAWSVLAGDYEQYF,TGTGCCTGGAGTGTCCTAGCGGGGGACTACGAGCAGTACTTC
-,TRBV11-3,TRBJ2-5,-,CASSLQTGQQETQYF,TGTGCCAGCAGCTTACAAACAGGGCAACAAGAGACCCAGTACTTC
-,TRBV30,TRBJ2-1,-,CAGSDSRNPYNEQFF,TGTGCCGGGTCGGACAGCCGTAACCCTTACAATGAGCAGTTCTTC
TRBD1,TRBV5-4,TRBJ2-7,-,CASSYRGTYEQYF,TGTGCCAGCAGCTACAGGGGAACCTACGAGCAGTACTTC
-,TRBV7-9,TRBJ1-4,-,CASSPDSTNEKLFF,TGTGCCAGCAGCCCGGACAGTACTAATGAAAAACTGTTTTTT
-,TRBV7-9,TRBJ1-2,-,CASSSLTLNYGYTF,TGTGCCAGCAGCTCCCTGACACTTAACTATGGCTACACCTTC
-,TRBV5-4,TRBJ2-3,-,CASSLGARGTDTQYF,TGTGCCAGCAGTCTGGGCGCGAGGGGCACAGATACGCAGTATTTT
TRBD1,TRBV6-1,TRBJ1-5,-,CASSAKSGTGVNQPQHF,TGTGCCAGCAGTGCTAAGTCCGGGACAGGGGTAAATCAGCCCCAGCATTTT
-,TRBV9,TRBJ1-3,-,CASSVEAPSEGNTIYF,TGTGCCAGCAGCGTAGAGGCCCCTTCGGAGGGAAACACCATATATTTT
-,TRBV7-9,TRBJ1-2,-,CASSLSDYGYTF,TGTGCCAGCAGCCTCAGCGATTATGGCTACACCTTC
TRBD2,TRBV9,TRBJ2-5,-,CASSVGGGAETQYF,TGTGCCAGCAGCGTGGGCGGGGGGGCGGAGACCCAGTACTTC
-,TRBV27,TRBJ1-5,-,CASSLGGGEPQHF,TGTGCCAGCAGTTTAGGGGGAGGGGAGCCCCAGCATTTT
-,TRBV6-1,TRBJ1-2,few,CASSDTWGRYGYTF,TGTGCCAGCAGTGATACTTGGGGCCGCTATGGCTACACCTTC
TRBD2,TRBV7-7,TRBJ2-3,-,CASSGGGTDTQYF,TGTGCTAGCAGCGGGGGGGGCACAGATACGCAGTATTTT
-,TRBV19,TRBJ2-1,-,CASARGAGNEQFF,TGTGCCAGTGCCAGAGGAGCCGGAAATGAGCAGTTCTTC
-,TRBV5-4,TRBJ2-1,-,CASSTDSRVNNEQFF,TGTGCCAGCAGCACTGACAGTAGGGTTAACAATGAGCAGTTCTTC
-,TRBV10-3,TRBJ1-1,-,CAISLREAMNTEAFF,TGTGCCATCAGCCTTAGGGAGGCGATGAACACTGAAGCTTTCTTT
TRBD1,TRBV18,TRBJ1-1,once,CASSPLGGQGVVTEAFF,TGTGCCAGCTCACCCCTAGGGGGACAGGGGGTGGTGACTGAAGCTTTCTTT
TRBD1,TRBV4-3,TRBJ1-1,once,CASSRERDRVVAFF,TGCGCCAGCAGCCGCGAACGGGACAGGGTGGTGGCTTTCTTT
TRBD1,TRBV4-1,TRBJ1-2,few,CASSQLNRGGYTF,TGCGCCAGCAGCCAACTGAACAGGGGTGGCTACACCTTC
TRBD1,TRBV5-6,TRBJ2-1,few,CASSGDSLSYNEQFF,TGTGCCAGCAGTGGGGACAGCCTCTCCTACAATGAGCAGTTCTTC
-,TRBV18,TRBJ2-5,-,CASSPPLSETQYF,TGTGCCAGCTCACCTCCCTTATCAGAGACCCAGTACTTC
-,TRBV9,TRBJ2-3,-,CASSVVAITDTQYF,TGTGCCAGCAGCGTAGTAGCAATCACAGATACGCAGTATTTT
-,TRBV5-4,TRBJ1-2,-,CASSLGTVYGYTF,TGTGCCAGCAGCTTGGGGACAGTCTATGGCTACACCTTC
TRBD1,TRBV25-1,TRBJ1-5,-,CASSQTGVENQPQHF,TGTGCCAGCAGCCAGACAGGGGTGGAGAATCAGCCCCAGCATTTT
TRBD2,TRBV10-3,TRBJ2-3,few,CAISRLLAGVTDTQYF,TGTGCCATCAGCCGCCTACTAGCGGGGGTGACAGATACGCAGTATTTT
TRBD1,TRBV5-1,TRBJ2-1,-,CASTLGQGDEQFF,TGCGCCAGCACGCTAGGACAGGGCGATGAGCAGTTCTTC
TRBD1,TRBV11-3,TRBJ2-7,-,CASSSDRGYEQYF,TGTGCCAGCAGCTCAGACAGGGGTTACGAGCAGTACTTC
-,TRBV2,TRBJ2-4,-,CASSDWGRVDIQYF,TGTGCCAGCAGTGATTGGGGCAGGGTTGACATTCAGTACTTC
TRBD1,TRBV15,TRBJ1-1,-,CATSYGTGGTEAFF,TGTGCCACCAGCTACGGGACAGGGGGGACTGAAGCTTTCTTT
-,TRBV29-1,TRBJ1-5,-,CSASFDRNQPQHF,TGCAGCGCTTCCTTCGACAGAAATCAGCCCCAGCATTTT
-,TRBV7-9,TRBJ1-1,-,CASSLEVTGLDLNTEAFF,TGTGCCAGCAGCTTAGAAGTAACTGGGCTGGACTTGAACACTGAAGCTTTCTTT
-,TRBV15,TRBJ1-3,-,CATNPGVGSGNTIYF,TGTGCCACCAATCCGGGGGTCGGCTCTGGAAACACCATATATTTT
-,TRBV5-5,TRBJ1-1,-,CASSLWGPNEAFF,TGTGCCAGCAGCTTGTGGGGGCCTAATGAAGCTTTCTTT
-,TRBV7-7,TRBJ2-5,-,CASSLAAIGRETQYF,TGTGCTAGCAGCTTAGCTGCCATAGGGAGGGAGACCCAGTACTTC
TRBD1,TRBV30,TRBJ2-2,-,CAWRGAGGSTGELFF,TGTGCCTGGAGGGGAGCAGGGGGCAGCACCGGGGAGCTGTTTTTT
-,TRBV6-1,TRBJ2-1,-,CASRFRVAEQFF,TGTGCCAGCAGGTTCCGGGTTGCTGAGCAGTTCTTC
TRBD2,TRBV5-6,TRBJ2-5,-,CASSLGLAGNYLTQYF,TGTGCCAGCAGCTTAGGTCTAGCGGGGAACTACTTAACCCAGTACTTC
TRBD2,TRBV6-6,TRBJ2-1,-,CASQAGTSGSNEQFF,TGTGCCAGCCAGGCTGGGACTAGCGGATCTAATGAGCAGTTCTTC
TRBD1,TRBV30,TRBJ1-4,few,CATGQDNEKLFF,TGTGCCACGGGACAGGATAATGAAAAACTGTTTTTT
TRBD1,TRBV7-9,TRBJ1-1,-,CASSFRGTAGGTEAFF,TGTGCCAGCAGCTTCCGGGGGACAGCGGGGGGAACTGAAGCTTTCTTT
-,TRBV5-6,TRBJ2-5,few,CASSWERGEETQYF,TGTGCCAGCAGCTGGGAACGGGGTGAAGAGACCCAGTACTTC
-,TRBV30,TRBJ2-2,-,CAWTENTGELFF,TGTGCCTGGACAGAAAACACCGGGGAGCTGTTTTTT
TRBD2,TRBV7-3,TRBJ2-1,-,CASSLAGGQQFF,TGTGCCAGCAGCCTAGCGGGGGGACAGCAGTTCTTC
-,TRBV5-1,TRBJ2-5,-,CASSLEGLQETQYF,TGCGCCAGCAGCTTGGAGGGACTCCAAGAGACCCAGTACTTC
TRBD1,TRBV6-6,TRBJ2-7,-,CASRNGQGISYEQYF,TGTGCCAGCAGAAACGGACAGGGAATCTCCTACGAGCAGTACTTC
-,TRBV9,TRBJ1-5,-,CASAIGDSNQPQHF,TGTGCCAGCGCCATCGGGGATAGCAATCAGCCCCAGCATTTT
-,TRBV5-8,TRBJ1-1,few,CASSRGVVLGTEAFF,TGTGCCAGCTCCCGGGGGGTGGTACTTGGCACTGAAGCTTTCTTT
-,TRBV6-1,TRBJ1-1,few,CASSEVIGRSTEAFF,TGTGCCAGCAGTGAAGTTATAGGGAGGAGCACTGAAGCTTTCTTT